The entry below describes one T cell receptor beta chain. Its target is unknown. This may come from a read error, since a much larger clone is one base off. This record comes from a study of T cell repertoires in cytomegalovirus infection. Germline CDR1 SGHVT, CDR2 SQSDAQ. This CDR3 is built from 15 residues. Trimming removed 1 base from V and 0 bases from J, with 9 bases in between. Each CDR3 protein gets one entry after TCRdb re-called the reads with MiXCR. The table has 650,000 to 900,000 distinct CDR3 sequences, 25% to 35% seen once. The material was cultured CD8+ T cells from PBMCs, obtained from culture after CMV antigen stimulation. The clonotype comes from a human donor in good health (CMV status not recorded). Some clones in this sample may be carry-over from other donors' samples. V gene TRBV7-4 combines with J gene TRBJ1-2, with a possible D match to TRBD1 (5 bases). The CDR3: CASSLEGLTNYGYTF. In nucleotides, the CDR3 is TGTGCCAGCAGCTTAGAGGGACTGACTAACTATGGCTACACCTTC.